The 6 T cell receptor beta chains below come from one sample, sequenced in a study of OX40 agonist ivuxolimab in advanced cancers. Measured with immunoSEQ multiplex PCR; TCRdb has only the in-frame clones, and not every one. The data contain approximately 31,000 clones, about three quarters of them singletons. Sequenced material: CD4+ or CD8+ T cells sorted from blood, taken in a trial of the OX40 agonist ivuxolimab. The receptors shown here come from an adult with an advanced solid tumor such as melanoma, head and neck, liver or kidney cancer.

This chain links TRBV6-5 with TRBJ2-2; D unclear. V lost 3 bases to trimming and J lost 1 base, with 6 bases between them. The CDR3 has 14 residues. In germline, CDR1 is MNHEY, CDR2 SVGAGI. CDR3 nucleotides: TGTGCCAGCAGTTATCCCGAGAACACCGGGGAGCTGTTTTTT. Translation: CASSYPENTGELFF.

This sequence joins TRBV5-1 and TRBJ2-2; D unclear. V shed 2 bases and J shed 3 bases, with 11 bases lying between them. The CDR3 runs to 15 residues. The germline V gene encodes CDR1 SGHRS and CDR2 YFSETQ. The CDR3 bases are TGCGCCAGCAGCTTCAACACACAAGACACCGGGGAGCTGTTTTTT. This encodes CASSFNTQDTGELFF.

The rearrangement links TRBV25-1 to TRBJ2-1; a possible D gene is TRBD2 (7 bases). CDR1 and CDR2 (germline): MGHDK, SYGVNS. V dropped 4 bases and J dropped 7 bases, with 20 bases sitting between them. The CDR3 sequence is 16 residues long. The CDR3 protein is CASSVAGGGGQNEQFF. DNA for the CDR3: TGTGCCAGCAGTGTCGCCGGCGGCGGGGGCCAGAATGAGCAGTTCTTC.

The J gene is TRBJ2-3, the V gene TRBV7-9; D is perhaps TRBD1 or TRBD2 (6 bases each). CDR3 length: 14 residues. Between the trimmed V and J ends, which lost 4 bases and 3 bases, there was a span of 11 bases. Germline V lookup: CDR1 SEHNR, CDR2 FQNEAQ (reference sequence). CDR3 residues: CASSSGGITDTQYF. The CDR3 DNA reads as TGTGCCAGCAGCTCCGGGGGCATAACAGATACGCAGTATTTT.

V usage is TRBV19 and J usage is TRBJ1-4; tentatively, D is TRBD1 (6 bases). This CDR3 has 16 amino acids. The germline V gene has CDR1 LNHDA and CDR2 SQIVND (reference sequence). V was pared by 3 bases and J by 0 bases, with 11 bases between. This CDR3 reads CASSIGQTTTNEKLFF. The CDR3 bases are TGTGCCAGTAGTATTGGACAGACTACAACTAATGAAAAACTGTTTTTT. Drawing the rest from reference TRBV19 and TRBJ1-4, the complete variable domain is DGGITQSPKYLFRKEGQNVTLSCEQNLNHDAMYWYRQDPGQGLRLIYYSQIVNDFQKGDIAEGYSVSREKKESFPLTVTSAQKNPTAFYLCASSIGQTTTNEKLFFGSGTQLSVL.

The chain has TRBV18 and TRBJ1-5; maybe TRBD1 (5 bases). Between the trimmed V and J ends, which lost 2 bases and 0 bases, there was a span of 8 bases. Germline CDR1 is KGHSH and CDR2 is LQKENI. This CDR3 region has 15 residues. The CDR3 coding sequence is TGTGCCAGCTCACCAGGGACCGTTAGCAATCAGCCCCAGCATTTT. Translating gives CASSPGTVSNQPQHF.